This T cell receptor beta chain is from a study of blood T cells in healthy people across ages. Study details: Template-switching capture recovered about one barcoded beta molecule per two T cells.

PCR was performed a second time for 7 to 11 cycles using a sample-barcoded 5' primer and a J-beta primer mix. TCRdb analysed the 5' RACE reads with MiXCR anew, one entry per CDR3 protein. The data hold some 900,000 distinct CDR3 sequences, with roughly 50% observed a single time. V was shortened by 4 bases and J by 5 bases, with 9 bases between the two germline ends. Germline lookup yields CDR1 DFQATT and CDR2 SNEGSKA (reference sequence). The CDR3 has 12 residues. Donors were healthy Caucasian individuals from Russia aged about 6 to 95. Each sample yielded at least 5 micrograms of PBMC total RNA. The chain uses TRBV20-1 and TRBJ1-5, with D unclear. This clonotype was sampled from a man younger than 45 in good health. The sample comprised blood. CDR3 nucleotides: TGCAGTGCTATGACGGGAGATCAGCCCCAGCATTTT. Protein: CSAMTGDQPQHF.